The rows below give T cell receptor beta chains drawn from one sample of a study of cytomegalovirus exposure and HLA in healthy donors. TCRdb's table, derived via immunoSEQ multiplex PCR, lists solely in-frame clones and lacks some. The sample lists approximately 190,000 clones; 80% to 85% were seen once. The sample was PBMCs. These receptors all stem from a woman between 45 and 65 years old in good health and CMV-seropositive. Each CDR3 is given with its conserved first and last residue. A D gene is named only where the DNA matches it firmly. Size values are once, few and many counts, or a class for expanded clones, and some rows have none.

d_gene: NA
j_gene: TRBJ2-5
v_gene: TRBV7-6
abundance: NA
CDR3aa: CASISREEAQYF
CDR3nt: TGTGCCAGCATATCCAGAGAAGAGGCCCAGTACTTC

d_gene: TRBD1
j_gene: TRBJ2-7
v_gene: TRBV5-1
abundance: NA
CDR3aa: CASSLGQGVYEQYF
CDR3nt: TGCGCCAGCAGCTTGGGTCAGGGGGTATACGAGCAGTACTTC

d_gene: NA
j_gene: TRBJ1-6
v_gene: TRBV9
abundance: NA
CDR3aa: CAGSKIAGVDSPLHF
CDR3nt: TGTGCCGGCAGCAAAATCGCGGGTGTTGATTCACCCCTCCACTTT

d_gene: NA
j_gene: TRBJ2-3
v_gene: TRBV29-1
abundance: NA
CDR3aa: CSVSRQDSNLGDTQYF
CDR3nt: TGCAGCGTTTCTCGCCAGGACAGTAATTTGGGAGATACGCAGTATTTT

d_gene: TRBD1
j_gene: TRBJ1-1
v_gene: TRBV6-1
abundance: NA
CDR3aa: CASTGQGNTEAFF
CDR3nt: TGTGCCAGCACCGGACAGGGGAACACTGAAGCTTTCTTT

d_gene: NA
j_gene: TRBJ1-4
v_gene: TRBV6-1
abundance: NA
CDR3aa: CASSEGQYNEKLFF
CDR3nt: TGTGCCAGCAGTGAAGGACAGTATAATGAAAAACTGTTTTTT

d_gene: TRBD1
j_gene: TRBJ1-2
v_gene: TRBV6-6
abundance: few
CDR3aa: CASSYRDSLYTF
CDR3nt: TGTGCCAGCAGTTACCGGGACAGTCTCTACACCTTC

d_gene: NA
j_gene: TRBJ1-4
v_gene: TRBV4-2
abundance: once
CDR3aa: CASSQEGGNEKLFF
CDR3nt: TGTGCCAGCAGCCAAGAAGGCGGTAATGAAAAACTGTTTTTT

d_gene: TRBD1
j_gene: TRBJ1-2
v_gene: TRBV5-6
abundance: few
CDR3aa: CASSLGQGDGYTF
CDR3nt: TGTGCCAGCAGCTTGGGACAGGGAGATGGCTACACCTTC

d_gene: TRBD1
j_gene: TRBJ1-5
v_gene: TRBV6-5
abundance: NA
CDR3aa: CASSNPGQGNQPQHF
CDR3nt: TGTGCCAGCAGTAACCCGGGACAGGGCAATCAGCCCCAGCATTTT

d_gene: TRBD1
j_gene: TRBJ1-2
v_gene: TRBV19
abundance: NA
CDR3aa: CASSIGVDRENYGYTF
CDR3nt: TGTGCCAGTAGTATTGGGGTCGACAGGGAGAACTATGGCTACACCTTC

d_gene: NA
j_gene: TRBJ2-1
v_gene: TRBV30
abundance: NA
CDR3aa: CAWSGTPPSYNEQFF
CDR3nt: TGTGCCTGGAGTGGTACTCCCCCCTCCTACAATGAGCAGTTCTTC

d_gene: NA
j_gene: TRBJ1-3
v_gene: TRBV5-1
abundance: NA
CDR3aa: CASSLGQTGNTIYF
CDR3nt: TGCGCCAGCAGCTTGGGACAGACTGGAAACACCATATATTTT

d_gene: TRBD1
j_gene: TRBJ2-5
v_gene: TRBV6-5
abundance: NA
CDR3aa: CASSWDRGAETQYF
CDR3nt: TGTGCCAGCAGTTGGGACAGGGGCGCGGAGACCCAGTACTTC

d_gene: TRBD2
j_gene: TRBJ2-3
v_gene: TRBV11-2
abundance: NA
CDR3aa: CASSPREGADTQYF
CDR3nt: TGTGCCAGCAGCCCTCGGGAGGGAGCAGATACGCAGTATTTT

d_gene: NA
j_gene: TRBJ1-2
v_gene: TRBV5-1
abundance: NA
CDR3aa: CASSLELNRRGHGYTF
CDR3nt: TGCGCCAGCAGCTTGGAACTTAACAGGAGGGGCCATGGCTACACCTTC

d_gene: NA
j_gene: TRBJ1-6
v_gene: TRBV18
abundance: NA
CDR3aa: CASSPDSYSPLHF
CDR3nt: TGTGCCAGCTCACCGGACAGTTATTCACCCCTCCACTTT

d_gene: NA
j_gene: TRBJ1-5
v_gene: TRBV15
abundance: NA
CDR3aa: CATSRGRGDQPQHF
CDR3nt: TGTGCCACCAGCAGGGGGCGCGGGGATCAGCCCCAGCATTTT

d_gene: NA
j_gene: TRBJ2-5
v_gene: TRBV27
abundance: NA
CDR3aa: CASSPRDPYQETQYF
CDR3nt: TGTGCCAGCAGTCCCCGCGATCCGTACCAAGAGACCCAGTACTTC

d_gene: NA
j_gene: TRBJ2-5
v_gene: TRBV19
abundance: NA
CDR3aa: CASSAGPPKRQYF
CDR3nt: TGTGCCAGTAGTGCGGGACCGCCTAAGAGGCAGTACTTC

d_gene: NA
j_gene: TRBJ2-6
v_gene: TRBV5-4
abundance: once
CDR3aa: CASSPGRSSGANVLTF
CDR3nt: TGTGCCAGCAGCCCGGGTCGGAGCTCTGGGGCCAACGTCCTGACTTTC

d_gene: NA
j_gene: TRBJ1-5
v_gene: TRBV2
abundance: NA
CDR3aa: CASKITGDSNQPQHF
CDR3nt: TGTGCCAGCAAAATAACCGGGGATAGCAATCAGCCCCAGCATTTT

d_gene: NA
j_gene: TRBJ1-1
v_gene: TRBV7-2
abundance: NA
CDR3aa: CASSRSDRNTEAFF
CDR3nt: TGTGCCAGCAGTCGCTCGGACAGAAACACTGAAGCTTTCTTT

d_gene: NA
j_gene: TRBJ2-7
v_gene: TRBV28
abundance: NA
CDR3aa: CASSASRSYEQYF
CDR3nt: TGTGCCAGCAGCGCATCACGGTCCTACGAGCAGTACTTC

d_gene: TRBD1
j_gene: TRBJ2-7
v_gene: TRBV15
abundance: NA
CDR3aa: CATSRAGTGGGGQYF
CDR3nt: TGTGCCACCAGCAGAGCGGGGACAGGGGGCGGCGGGCAGTACTTC

d_gene: TRBD2
j_gene: TRBJ2-7
v_gene: TRBV28
abundance: NA
CDR3aa: CASGSGGREQYF
CDR3nt: TGTGCCAGCGGGAGCGGGGGTCGCGAGCAGTACTTC